Shown below are 15 T cell receptor beta chains from a single sample sequenced in a study of blood T cell repertoires in COVID-19. The table came from immunoSEQ multiplex PCR; TCRdb's copy has only in-frame clones and leaves some out. Of 240,000 or so clones listed, around 86% are singletons. Sequences were obtained from peripheral blood. All receptors come from a woman in her twenties or thirties who had recovered from COVID-19.

This clone has just a few counts. V and J are TRBV27 and TRBJ1-4; 8 nucleotides line up with TRBD1. Germline CDR1 and CDR2: MNHEY and SMNVEV (reference sequence). With V trimmed by 8 bases and J by 3 bases, 8 bases remained unmatched. CDR3 length: 15 residues. The CDR3 DNA sequence: TGTGCCAGCGCCCCAGGGGGCATAGCTAATGAAAAACTGTTTTTT. Protein product: CASAPGGIANEKLFF.

This rearrangement joins TRBV5-5 to TRBJ1-1; D might be TRBD1 (6 bases). With 0 bases removed from V and 3 bases from J, the gap between germline ends came to 12 bases. This CDR3 is 15 amino acids long. Germline V gene sequence: CDR1 SGHKS, CDR2 YYEKEE (reference sequence). The CDR3 loop reads CASSLVGGQDTEAFF. In DNA, the CDR3 is TGTGCCAGCAGCTTGGTTGGGGGCCAAGACACTGAAGCTTTCTTT.

V is TRBV7-9 and J is TRBJ2-7; no clear D. This CDR3 is 12 amino acids long. V lost 5 bases and J lost 2, with 7 bases in between. The germline V gene has CDR1 SEHNR and CDR2 FQNEAQ (reference sequence). CDR3 in amino acids: CASSVDTYEQYF. The CDR3 DNA is TGTGCCAGCAGCGTCGACACCTACGAGCAGTACTTC.

For this clone: The same CDR3 can be traced to other DNA sequences in this sample. The rearrangement joins TRBV7-2 to TRBJ1-2, with 11 bases aligning to TRBD1. The length of the CDR3 is 14 residues. After removal of 5 bases from V and 4 bases from J, the junction contained 3 bases not matched to a gene. Germline assignment: CDR1 SGHTA and CDR2 FQGNSA. In DNA form, the CDR3 reads TGTGCCAGCAGCCGGGACAGGGGGGGCTATGGCTACACCTTC. Residues: CASSRDRGGYGYTF. Using reference TRBV7-2 and TRBJ1-2 for the parts outside the CDR3, the full variable domain is GAGVSQSPSNKVTEKGKDVELRCDPISGHTALYWYRQSLGQGLEFLIYFQGNSAPDKSGLPSDRFSAERTGGSVSTLTIQRTQQEDSAVYLCASSRDRGGYGYTFGSGTRLTVV.

The chain links TRBV4-2 to TRBJ2-1, with TRBD2 matching 10 bases. The germline gives CDR1 LGHNA, CDR2 YNFKEQ. The CDR3 covers 16 residues. V lost 0 bases and J lost 7; bases outside the gene matches: 6. This CDR3 reads CASSQDASGGANEQFF. CDR3 sequence (DNA): TGTGCCAGCAGCCAAGATGCCAGCGGGGGGGCTAATGAGCAGTTCTTC.

This chain uses TRBV3-1 (or the pseudogene TRBV3-2) with TRBJ2-5; 11 positions match TRBD2. V lost 0 bases and J lost 4; bases outside the gene matches: 10. The CDR3 is 18 amino acids. The V gene's germline CDR1 is LGHDT and CDR2 YNNKEL (reference sequence). Written as DNA, the CDR3 is TGTGCCAGCAGCCAAGATCTTCGGCTAGCGGGGGGCGGAGAGACCCAGTACTTC. Encoded protein: CASSQDLRLAGGGETQYF.

The gene calls are TRBV20-1 and TRBJ1-4; 7 bases match TRBD1. Germline loops: CDR1 DFQATT, CDR2 SNEGSKA (reference sequence). The CDR3 contains 14 residues. The V segment lost 3 bases and the J segment 4 bases; nucleotides outside the gene matches: 5. DNA of the CDR3: TGCAGTGCTAGTAAGGGGGCGCTTAATGAAAAACTGTTTTTT. It specifies CSASKGALNEKLFF.

This clone was seen only once. The chain recombines TRBV4-1 with TRBJ1-4; D possibly corresponds to TRBD1 (5 bases). Trimming left V 1 base short and J 3 bases short, with 15 bases between. Germline V gives CDR1 MGHRA, CDR2 YSYEKL. There are 17 residues in the CDR3. The CDR3 region is CASSQGQGVTANEKLFF. CDR3 bases: TGCGCCAGCAGCCAAGGGCAGGGCGTTACAGCTAATGAAAAACTGTTTTTT.

V gene TRBV2 combines with J gene TRBJ2-7; 10 bases line up with TRBD1. Germline CDR1 is SNHLY and CDR2 is FYNNEI. V gave up 5 bases and J gave up 4 bases; unmatched junction bases: 11. The CDR3 is 16 amino acids. CDR3 in amino acids: CASSLYGGQGGYEQYF. In DNA form, the CDR3 reads TGTGCCAGCAGTCTTTACGGAGGACAGGGGGGGTACGAGCAGTACTTC.

This clone appeared once. V is TRBV19 and J is TRBJ1-6; D is unresolved. The CDR3 consists of 18 residues. Germline CDR1 reads LNHDA; CDR2 reads SQIVND (reference sequence). Trimming stripped 3 bases from V and 0 bases from J, with 15 bases between. The CDR3 DNA sequence: TGTGCCAGTAGTATTTCAGACTCCTCAAGCTCCTATAATTCACCCCTCCACTTT. It yields the protein CASSISDSSSSYNSPLHF.

This sequence joins TRBV6-1 and TRBJ1-3; 9 bases fit TRBD1. The V gene end was trimmed by 3 bases and the J gene end by 5 bases; junction bases not matched to a gene: 2. The CDR3 is made up of 14 amino acids. CDR1 and CDR2 from the germline V gene are MNHNS and SASEGT. For the CDR3, the DNA is TGTGCCAGCAGTGAGGGGACAGGGCGAAACACCATATATTTT. The encoded protein is CASSEGTGRNTIYF.

The chain couples TRBV2 to TRBJ1-1; D might be TRBD1 (5 bases). Germline V gives CDR1 SNHLY, CDR2 FYNNEI. Trimming cost V 7 bases and J 1 base, with 19 bases left between them. The CDR3 length is 16 residues. CDR3 nucleotide sequence: TGTGCCAGCAAAGGAGTGGCGGGGAGGGGGAACACTGAAGCTTTCTTT. It codes for CASKGVAGRGNTEAFF.

The chain uses TRBV12-1 and TRBJ2-3; TRBD1, the table's D call, was not compared with the DNA. TRBV12-1 is a documented pseudogene. The CDR3 consists of 18 residues. CDR3 nucleotides: TGTGCCAGCAGCCTCCTTGGCGAGACAGGGGGGGTTACAGATACGCAGTATTTT. The encoded protein is CASSLLGETGGVTDTQYF.

The chain joins TRBV5-3 to TRBJ2-7; 10 bases fit TRBD1. TRBV5-3 is designated an ORF whose function remains uncertain. Trimming cost V 2 bases and J 3 bases; bases outside gene matches: 5. The CDR3 is 15 amino acids. The CDR3 DNA reads as TGTGCCAGAAGCTTCGGGGGACAGGGGTTCTACGAGCAGTACTTC. Its protein is CARSFGGQGFYEQYF.

The rearrangement joins TRBV19 to TRBJ2-3; tentative D call: TRBD2 (6 bases). Trimming shortened V by 3 bases and J by 4 bases, and 14 bases separated the two germline ends. From germline, CDR1 is LNHDA and CDR2 SQIVND (reference sequence). This CDR3 has 15 amino acids. Here the CDR3 DNA reads TGTGCCAGTAGTATGGCGGGGCTAGCCGCAGATACGCAGTATTTT. It encodes CASSMAGLAADTQYF. The full variable domain, its missing parts supplied by reference TRBV19 and TRBJ2-3, is DGGITQSPKYLFRKEGQNVTLSCEQNLNHDAMYWYRQDPGQGLRLIYYSQIVNDFQKGDIAEGYSVSREKKESFPLTVTSAQKNPTAFYLCASSMAGLAADTQYFGPGTRLTVL.